This T cell receptor beta chain was recorded in a study of blood T cell repertoires in COVID-19 (dated by TCRdb to the early 2020s). Study-level background: Samples covering the acute and convalescent phases of COVID-19 were provided by collaborators in the United States, Italy and Spain. A freely available public database, intended as a resource for researchers studying the immune response to SARS-CoV-2, is where the repertoires were released. The prospective study material was composed of cDNA or gDNA derived from T cells, B-cell-depleted T cells, or PBMCs. Subjects who had been exposed to COVID-19, were actively infected with it, or had recovered from it provided the deeply sampled blood TCRbeta repertoires that made up the dataset. Where available, HLA class I and class II types were taken from metadata supplied by the sample provider and were not determined by assay-based typing. The sample metadata nearly always contained a de-identified subject ID, COVID-19 status, age in years and sex. The samples were drawn from two sources: the first 160 participants of the ongoing ImmuneRACE study, and about 1,300 subjects contributed by 6 global collaborators. What the authors observed across the whole study: The quantity of clinical and demographic metadata differed by source and by participant and was supplied without curation.

TCRbeta CDR3 regions were amplified from genomic DNA using the immunoSEQ Assay, a bias-controlled multiplex PCR. The original methods were these. Within the assay, amplification of reference gene primers was used to estimate how many nucleated cells each sample contained. To quantify the absolute abundance of each unique TCRbeta CDR3 rearrangement, sequence reads were collapsed and filtered. For each sample, productive Simpson clonality was calculated as the square root of Simpson's diversity index over productive rearrangements. TCRdb re-hosts the immuneACCESS table, in-frame sequences only. Its copies lack some clones; in the studies checked, an unresolved V gene accounts for under half of them, and the cause for the rest is not known. The D gene and trimming were derived from the DNA, and the V and J assignments and clone size from that table. Across this sample there are approximately 44,000 clones, with around nine tenths seen only once. The top ten hold around 0.34% of the sample.

Turning to this clone: Its antigen target is currently unknown. Within one base of it there is no much larger clone, and no base qualities were kept.

From its cysteine to its phenylalanine, the CDR3 spans 14 amino acids. Only the CDR3 region is kept as DNA, spanning 42 bases read in frame from base 1. V has 0 bases trimmed and J has 7 bases trimmed; junction bases matching no gene number 3. For CDR1 and CDR2, the germline V gene lists SGHRS and YFSETQ. In Seattle, one collaborating source enrolled patients while the infection was active and tracked those patients longitudinally over the course of disease. The collaborating institutions used their own protocols to collect whole blood in K2EDTA tubes. Collaborator samples were shipped for TCRbeta analysis as frozen whole blood, isolated PBMCs, or DNA extracted from either sample type.

This receptor was identified in a man aged 45-60 years with COVID-19, enrolled during active disease. This sequence uses TRBV5-1 and TRBJ2-1, and 8 junction bases match TRBD2. The sample comprised peripheral blood. The nucleotides are TGCGCCAGCAGCTTGGTAGCGGGATCTAATGAGCAGTTCTTC. Translated, it reads CASSLVAGSNEQFF.